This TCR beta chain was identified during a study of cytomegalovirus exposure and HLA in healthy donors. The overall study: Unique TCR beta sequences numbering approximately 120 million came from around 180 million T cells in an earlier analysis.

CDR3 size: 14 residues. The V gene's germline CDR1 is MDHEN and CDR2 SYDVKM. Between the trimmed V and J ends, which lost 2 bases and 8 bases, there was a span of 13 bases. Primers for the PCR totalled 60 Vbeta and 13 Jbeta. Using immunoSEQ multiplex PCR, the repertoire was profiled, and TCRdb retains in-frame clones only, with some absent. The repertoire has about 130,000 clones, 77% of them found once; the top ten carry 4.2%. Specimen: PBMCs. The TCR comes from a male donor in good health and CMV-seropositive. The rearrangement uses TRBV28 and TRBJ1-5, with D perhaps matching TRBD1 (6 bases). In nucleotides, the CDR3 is TGTGCCAGCAGTTTAACGGGGGGCGGAAAGCCCCAGCATTTT. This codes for CASSLTGGGKPQHF.